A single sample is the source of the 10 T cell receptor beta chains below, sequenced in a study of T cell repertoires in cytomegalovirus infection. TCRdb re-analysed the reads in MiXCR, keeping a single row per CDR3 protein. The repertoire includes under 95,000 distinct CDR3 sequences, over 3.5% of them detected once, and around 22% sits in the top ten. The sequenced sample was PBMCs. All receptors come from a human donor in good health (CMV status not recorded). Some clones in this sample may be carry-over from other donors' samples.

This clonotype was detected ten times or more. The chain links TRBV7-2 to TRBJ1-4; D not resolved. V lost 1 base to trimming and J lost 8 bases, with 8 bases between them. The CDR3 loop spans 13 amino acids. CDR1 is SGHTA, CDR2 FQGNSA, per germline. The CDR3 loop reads CASSLGTSEKLFF. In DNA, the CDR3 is TGTGCCAGCAGCTTAGGGACTTCAGAAAAACTGTTTTTT.

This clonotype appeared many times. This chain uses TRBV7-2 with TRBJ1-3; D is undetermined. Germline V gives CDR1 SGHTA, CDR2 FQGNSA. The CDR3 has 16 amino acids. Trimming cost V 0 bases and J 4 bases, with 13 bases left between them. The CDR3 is CASSLAPPQRGNTIYF. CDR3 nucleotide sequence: TGTGCCAGCAGCTTAGCTCCCCCCCAGAGGGGAAACACCATATATTTT.

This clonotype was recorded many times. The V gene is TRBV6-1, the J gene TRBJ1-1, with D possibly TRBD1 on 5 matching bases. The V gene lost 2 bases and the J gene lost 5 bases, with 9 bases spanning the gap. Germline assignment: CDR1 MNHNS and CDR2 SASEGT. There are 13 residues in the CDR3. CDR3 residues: CASSERWGTEAFF. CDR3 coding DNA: TGTGCCAGCAGTGAACGGTGGGGGACTGAAGCTTTCTTT.

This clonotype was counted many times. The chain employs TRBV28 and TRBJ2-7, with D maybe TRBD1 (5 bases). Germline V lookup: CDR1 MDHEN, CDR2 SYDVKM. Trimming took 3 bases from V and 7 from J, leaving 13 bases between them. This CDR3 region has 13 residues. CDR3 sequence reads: CASSLTVTREQYF. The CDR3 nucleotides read TGTGCCAGCAGTTTGACAGTCACGAGGGAGCAGTACTTC.

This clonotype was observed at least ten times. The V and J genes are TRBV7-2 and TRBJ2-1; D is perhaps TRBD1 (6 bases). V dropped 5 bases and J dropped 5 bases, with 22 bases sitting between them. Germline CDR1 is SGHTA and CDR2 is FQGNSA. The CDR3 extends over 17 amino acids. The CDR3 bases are TGTGCCAGCAGCCGATATGCGGCACAGGGTGTGGACAATGAGCAGTTCTTC. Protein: CASSRYAAQGVDNEQFF.

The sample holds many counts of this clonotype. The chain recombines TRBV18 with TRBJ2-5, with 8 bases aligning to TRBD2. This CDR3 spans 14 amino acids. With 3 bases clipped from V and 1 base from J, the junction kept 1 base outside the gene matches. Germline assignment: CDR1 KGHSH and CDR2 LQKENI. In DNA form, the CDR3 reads TGTGCCAGCTCACCTCGGGAGGGCCAAGAGACCCAGTACTTC. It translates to CASSPREGQETQYF.

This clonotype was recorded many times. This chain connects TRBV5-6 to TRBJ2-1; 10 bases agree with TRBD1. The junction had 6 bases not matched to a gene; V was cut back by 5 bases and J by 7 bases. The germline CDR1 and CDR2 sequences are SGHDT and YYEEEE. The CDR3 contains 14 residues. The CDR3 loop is CASSSGTGANEQFF. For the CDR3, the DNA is TGTGCCAGCAGTTCCGGGACAGGGGCGAATGAGCAGTTCTTC.

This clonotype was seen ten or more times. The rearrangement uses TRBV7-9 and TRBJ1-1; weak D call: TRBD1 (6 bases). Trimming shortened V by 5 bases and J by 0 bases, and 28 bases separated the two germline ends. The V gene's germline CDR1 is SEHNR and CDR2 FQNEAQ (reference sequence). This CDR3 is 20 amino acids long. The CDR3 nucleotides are TGTGCCAGCAGCCATAGTGGCCCCCGCAAACAGGGCCCGATGAACACTGAAGCTTTCTTT. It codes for CASSHSGPRKQGPMNTEAFF.

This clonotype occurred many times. This CDR3 reads CASSPNRVDEAFF. As DNA, the CDR3 is TGTGCCAGCAGCCCGAACAGGGTGGATGAAGCTTTCTTT. V usage is TRBV7-2 and J usage is TRBJ1-1; tentatively, D is TRBD1 (6 bases). Germline CDR1 SGHTA, CDR2 FQGNSA. V lost 5 bases to trimming and J lost 7 bases, with 14 bases between them. CDR3 size: 13 residues.

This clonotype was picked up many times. CDR3 amino acids: CASSLGLKTGELFF. In DNA form, the CDR3 reads TGTGCCAGCAGCTTAGGATTAAAGACCGGGGAGCTGTTTTTT. The V gene is TRBV7-8, the J gene TRBJ2-2; D uncertain. Trimming took off 1 base at V and 5 bases at J, with 8 bases between the two ends. The CDR3 totals 14 residues. The V gene's germline CDR1 is SGHVS and CDR2 FQNEAQ.